The TCR beta chain described here comes from a study of cytotoxic CD8 clonotypes in ibrutinib-treated CLL. Whole-study findings and limits: Patients had baseline clonality above age-matched healthy donors, and this clonality moved with circulating CD8+ T-cell counts.

Between the trimmed V and J ends, which lost 5 bases and 10 bases, there was a span of 23 bases. The CDR3 spans 16 residues. CDR1 SGHTA and CDR2 FQGNSA come from the germline V gene. Details on this clone: Antigen: not known.

The targeted sequencing depth was 1 in 200,000 to 1 in 1 million T cells. Produced via immunoSEQ multiplex PCR; TCRdb's table is partial and in-frame only. The repertoire holds over 150,000 clones, with roughly 86% as singletons. The chain is built from TRBV7-2 and TRBJ1-4, with D unresolved. This sequence was found in a human donor with chronic lymphocytic leukemia. The specimen comprised PBMCs, sampled after 12 months of ibrutinib treatment. The CDR3 reads CASSPQGQSTPGKLFF. CDR3 coding DNA: TGTGCCAGCAGCCCCCAAGGGCAGTCTACTCCTGGAAAACTGTTTTTT.